Below are 26 T cell receptor beta chains sequenced from a single sample in a study of vaccination effects on CD4 cells after COVID-19. The repertoire was sequenced with immunoSEQ multiplex PCR; TCRdb's copy has only in-frame clones and lacks some. Of about 71,000 clones in the sample, over 70% are singletons; the top ten hold 9% to 15%. The antigens of these receptors remain unknown. After expansion with viral peptide pools in the ViraFEST assay, antigen-specific CD4+ T cells were sequenced. After more than 9 days in culture, the CD4+ T cells were isolated. Vaccinees lacked prior SARS-CoV-2 infection and tested negative for nucleocapsid antibodies. The starting material was CD4+ T cells from PBMCs cultured with SARS-CoV-2 spike peptides, obtained before COVID-19 vaccination. All receptors derive from a human donor who received a COVID-19 vaccine.

The chain links TRBV6-1 to TRBJ2-7; a possible D gene is TRBD1 (6 bases). V lost 2 bases and J 6 bases, leaving 8 bases between the germline ends. Germline V gives CDR1 MNHNS, CDR2 SASEGT. The CDR3 has 12 residues. Here the CDR3 DNA reads TGTGCCAGCAGTGAATGGGGGCGCGAGCAGTACGTC. It translates to CASSEWGREQYV.

This chain joins TRBV11-2 and TRBJ2-3; tentative D call: TRBD1 (5 bases). Trimming took off 2 bases at V and 0 bases at J, with 9 bases between the two ends. The CDR3 contains 15 residues. Germline assignment: CDR1 SGHAT and CDR2 FQNNGV. The CDR3 loop is CASSLLRGSTDTQYF. CDR3 DNA: TGTGCCAGCAGCTTACTTAGGGGTAGCACAGATACGCAGTATTTT.

The J gene is TRBJ1-5, the V gene TRBV19, with TRBD1 as a possible D gene (6 bases). Germline V CDR1 and CDR2: LNHDA, SQIVND (reference sequence). The CDR3 sequence is 13 residues long. V lost 5 bases and J lost 5, with 10 bases in between. The CDR3 protein is CASSGQIYQPQHF. Here the CDR3 DNA reads TGTGCCAGTAGTGGACAGATTTATCAGCCCCAGCATTTT.

This chain connects TRBV5-1 to TRBJ1-1; TRBD1 agrees at 8 bases. V lost 5 bases to trimming and J lost 1 base; unmatched junction nucleotides: 4. The V gene's germline CDR1 is SGHRS and CDR2 YFSETQ. The CDR3 extends over 14 amino acids. CDR3 in amino acids: CASSPGGSNTEAFF. The CDR3 nucleotides are TGCGCCAGCAGTCCAGGGGGCTCGAACACTGAAGCTTTCTTT.

V gene TRBV6-1 combines with J gene TRBJ2-7; D is ambiguous. The CDR3 has 12 amino acids. Germline V gene data show CDR1 as MNHNS and CDR2 as SASEGT. V was pared by 3 bases and J by 0 bases, with 3 bases between. CDR3 protein: CASSDTSYEQYV. Here the CDR3 DNA reads TGTGCCAGCAGTGACACCTCCTACGAGCAGTACGTC.

The chain uses TRBV30 and TRBJ2-5; D is uncertain. CDR1 is GTSNPN, CDR2 SVGIG, per germline (reference sequence). The V end was cut by 2 bases, the J end by 5 bases, with 9 bases between. This CDR3 contains 12 residues. CDR3 DNA sequence: TGTGCCTGGAGTCAGCCCAGGGAGACCCAGTACTTC. It translates to CAWSQPRETQYF.

V usage is TRBV5-1 and J usage is TRBJ2-3, with 7 bases identical to TRBD2. Germline values: CDR1 SGHRS, CDR2 YFSETQ. The length of the CDR3 is 17 residues. The junction had 10 bases not matched to a gene; V was cut back by 2 bases and J by 1 base. CDR3 bases: TGCGCCAGCAGCTTTTCCGGGTTGAGCGGGGGCACAGATACGCAGTATTTT. It is translated as CASSFSGLSGGTDTQYF.

This chain connects TRBV6-5 to TRBJ1-2, with TRBD1 matching over 7 bases. In germline, CDR1 is MNHEY, CDR2 SVGAGI. The CDR3 is 13 amino acids. V shed 10 bases and J 5 bases; nucleotides not matched to a gene: 10. As DNA, the CDR3 is TGTGCCACAGACAGGGAATACTTGTATGGCTACACCTTC. Its translation: CATDREYLYGYTF.

V usage is TRBV2 and J usage is TRBJ2-3; D uncertain. CDR3 length: 14 amino acids. CDR1 is SNHLY and CDR2 is FYNNEI in the germline V gene. The V end lost 4 bases, the J end lost 3 bases, and 11 bases lay between the germline ends. CDR3 nucleotide sequence: TGTGCCAGCAGTGGATTAGTCATTACAGATACGCAGTATTTT. Its protein product is CASSGLVITDTQYF. The full variable domain, with the rest looked up from reference TRBV2 and TRBJ2-3, is EPEVTQTPSHQVTQMGQEVILRCVPISNHLYFYWYRQILGQKVEFLVSFYNNEISEKSEIFDDQFSVERPDGSNFTLKIRSTKLEDSAMYFCASSGLVITDTQYFGPGTRLTVL.

In its sample, this clone was seen once. The rearrangement joins TRBV28 to TRBJ2-7; the match to TRBD1 covers 7 bases. V lost 2 bases, J lost 4 bases, and 5 bases stayed unmatched. The CDR3 covers 14 residues. Germline CDR1 reads MDHEN; CDR2 reads SYDVKM. The CDR3 sequence is CASSLPGTVYEQYV. CDR3 bases: TGTGCCAGCAGTTTACCTGGGACAGTTTACGAGCAGTACGTC.

The chain links TRBV28 to TRBJ2-3, with D uncertain. Per germline, CDR1 MDHEN and CDR2 SYDVKM. V lost 3 bases and J lost 0, with 4 bases in between. The CDR3 is made up of 13 amino acids. The CDR3 region is CASSFASTDTQYF. The CDR3, as DNA: TGTGCCAGCAGTTTTGCTAGCACAGATACGCAGTATTTT.

The rearrangement uses TRBV4-1 and TRBJ2-7; TRBD2 aligns across 10 bases. The J segment lost 5 bases and the V segment lost 1 base, leaving 8 bases of the junction unmatched. The CDR3 extends over 16 amino acids. Germline V gene data show CDR1 as MGHRA and CDR2 as YSYEKL. CDR3 loop: CASSQVGGTSVHEQYV. CDR3 sequence (DNA): TGCGCCAGCAGCCAAGTTGGCGGGACTAGCGTCCACGAGCAGTACGTC.

The chain is built from TRBV19 and TRBJ2-7, with D uncertain. Germline V CDR1 and CDR2: LNHDA, SQIVND (reference sequence). The CDR3 covers 16 residues. V dropped 1 base and J dropped 0 bases, with 13 bases sitting between them. The CDR3 DNA follows: TGTGCCAGTAGTATAGTTCCGGATGAGAGCTCCTACGAGCAGTACGTC. It translates to CASSIVPDESSYEQYV.

This clone was observed at least ten times. V usage is TRBV18 and J usage is TRBJ2-2, with TRBD2 matching over 8 bases. The CDR3 spans 16 residues. Trimming cost V 2 bases and J 4 bases; bases outside gene matches: 6. CDR1 and CDR2 from the germline V gene are KGHSH and LQKENI. The CDR3 DNA sequence: TGTGCCAGCTCACCAGGAATAGCGGGGCCCACCGGGGAGCTGTTTTTT. Its protein is CASSPGIAGPTGELFF.

The chain joins TRBV6-2 or TRBV6-3 to TRBJ2-7; TRBD2 might be the D (5 bases). Trimming cost V 2 bases and J 4 bases, with 6 bases left between them. Germline CDR1 MNHEY, CDR2 SVGEGT. The CDR3 contains 12 residues. The CDR3 DNA follows: TGTGCCAGCAGTTACGGGAGATACGAGCAGTACGTC. This codes for CASSYGRYEQYV.

The chain is built from TRBV2 and TRBJ2-2; 7 bases fit TRBD1. CDR3 length: 14 residues. V lost 4 bases and J lost 5; bases outside the gene matches: 4. Germline V lookup: CDR1 SNHLY, CDR2 FYNNEI. For the CDR3, the DNA is TGTGCCAGCAGTGGGGACAGCCAAACCGGGGAGCTGTTTTTT. It specifies CASSGDSQTGELFF.

The chain links TRBV19 to TRBJ2-1, with D possibly matching TRBD1 (6 bases). The CDR3 contains 15 residues. Germline-derived CDR1 and CDR2 are LNHDA and SQIVND (reference sequence). Trimming shortened V by 3 bases and J by 1 base, and 10 bases separated the two germline ends. CDR3 sequence: CASSILGASYNEQFF. The CDR3 nucleotides are TGTGCCAGTAGTATTTTGGGGGCATCCTACAATGAGCAGTTCTTC.

The rearrangement uses TRBV5-1 and TRBJ1-1; D is possibly TRBD1 (5 bases). Germline lookup yields CDR1 SGHRS and CDR2 YFSETQ. The V end lost 4 bases, the J end lost 4 bases, and 17 bases lay between the germline ends. The CDR3 covers 15 residues. The CDR3 sequence is CASSHDGTMGTEAFF. Here the CDR3 DNA reads TGCGCCAGCAGCCACGACGGGACGATGGGCACTGAAGCTTTCTTT.

This chain joins TRBV5-1 and TRBJ2-5; 11 bases are a match to TRBD1. Germline values: CDR1 SGHRS, CDR2 YFSETQ. Trimming cost V 7 bases and J 5 bases; bases outside gene matches: 7. The CDR3 is made up of 14 amino acids. Here the CDR3 DNA reads TGCGCCAGCCATGCCGGGACAGGGGGGGAGACCCAGTACTTC. It is translated as CASHAGTGGETQYF. The full variable domain, rest sourced from reference TRBV5-1 and TRBJ2-5, is KAGVTQTPRYLIKTRGQQVTLSCSPISGHRSVSWYQQTPGQGLQFLFEYFSETQRNKGNFPGRFSGRQFSNSRSEMNVSTLELGDSALYLCASHAGTGGETQYFGPGTRLLVL.

CDR3 loop: CASSPRGGTEAFF. The CDR3 DNA sequence: TGTGCCAGCAGCCCCCGGGGGGGCACTGAAGCTTTCTTT. The V gene is TRBV7-3, the J gene TRBJ1-1, with D possibly being TRBD1 (5 bases). V lost 5 bases and J 4 bases, leaving 11 bases between the germline ends. Germline V lookup: CDR1 SGHTA, CDR2 FQGTGA. CDR3 length: 13 residues.

V is TRBV6-2 or TRBV6-3 and J is TRBJ1-2; D gene ambiguous. CDR1 is MNHEY, CDR2 SVGEGT, per germline. V lost 5 bases to trimming and J lost 4 bases, with 14 bases between them. The length of the CDR3 is 14 residues. The CDR3 here is CASSPEVHSYGYTF. The CDR3 bases are TGTGCCAGCAGTCCCGAGGTGCATTCCTATGGCTACACCTTC.

In its sample, this clone was seen a few times. This chain connects TRBV12-5 to TRBJ2-7; no firm D call. Germline V gene lookup returns CDR1 LGHNT and CDR2 FRNRAP. Deletions cut 2 bases from V and 5 bases from J, with 10 bases between. This CDR3 is built from 13 residues. This CDR3 is CASGLTPWDEQYV. CDR3 DNA: TGTGCTAGTGGTTTGACACCCTGGGACGAGCAGTACGTC.

The table lists this clone with a few counts. This rearrangement joins TRBV7-9 to TRBJ1-3; the D gene is possibly TRBD1 (5 bases). The length of the CDR3 is 14 residues. V lost 5 bases to trimming and J lost 4 bases, with 12 bases between them. CDR1 and CDR2 (germline): SEHNR, FQNEAQ (reference sequence). The CDR3 here is CASSPGTAGNTIYF. The CDR3 nucleotides are TGTGCCAGCAGCCCGGGGACCGCCGGAAACACCATATATTTT.

V and J are TRBV24-1 and TRBJ2-2; the D is unclear. CDR1 and CDR2 (germline): KGHDR, SFDVKD. This CDR3 has 14 residues. V was trimmed by 5 bases and J by 1 base, leaving 7 bases between them. Here the CDR3 reads CATSAMENTGELFF. CDR3 bases: TGTGCCACCAGTGCAATGGAGAACACCGGGGAGCTGTTTTTT.

This chain joins TRBV18 and TRBJ1-2; D perhaps matches TRBD1 (6 bases). V gave up 3 bases and J gave up 1 base, with 15 bases separating them. Germline lookup yields CDR1 KGHSH and CDR2 LQKENI. This CDR3 comprises 16 residues. The CDR3, as DNA: TGTGCCAGCTCACCGGGGGGCGCGACTAGTAACTATGGCTACACCTTC. It is translated as CASSPGGATSNYGYTF.

The V call is TRBV5-6, the J call TRBJ2-3; unclear D gene. V was clipped by 4 bases and J by 4 bases, with 10 bases between them. CDR1 SGHDT and CDR2 YYEEEE come from the germline V gene. The CDR3 is 13 amino acids. DNA of the CDR3: TGTGCCAGCAGCCATGGTGGGGCAGATACGCAGTATTTT. Amino acids: CASSHGGADTQYF.